The T cell receptor (beta chain) described here comes from a study of T-cell memory formation after mild COVID-19. Amplification by 5'RACE using constant-segment primers produced TCR alpha and TCR beta cDNA libraries that carried sample barcodes and UMIs. MiXCR, applied by TCRdb to the 5' RACE reads, yields one record per CDR3 protein. The table lists 450,000 or so distinct CDR3 sequences, around 20% of them singletons, with 8.4% in the top ten. This clonotype has only a few counts. Its antigen is still unknown. The study's findings and limits: CD8+ contracting clones occupied EMRA, while CD4+ ones occupied mainly CM and EM.

The germline V gene has CDR1 SNHLY and CDR2 FYNNEI. The CDR3 consists of 15 residues. With 4 bases removed from V and 2 bases from J, the gap between germline ends came to 12 bases. V gene TRBV2 combines with J gene TRBJ2-1; D is possibly TRBD1 or TRBD2 (6 bases each). The sample comprised PBMCs or a T cell subset sorted from them (not recorded which). The sequence derives from an adult woman who had mild COVID-19 (a few samples of this study predate the infection). Cell type and time point are not known. CDR3 amino acids: CASSGGAIPYNEQFF. CDR3 nucleotide sequence: TGTGCCAGCAGTGGGGGGGCGATCCCCTACAATGAGCAGTTCTTC.